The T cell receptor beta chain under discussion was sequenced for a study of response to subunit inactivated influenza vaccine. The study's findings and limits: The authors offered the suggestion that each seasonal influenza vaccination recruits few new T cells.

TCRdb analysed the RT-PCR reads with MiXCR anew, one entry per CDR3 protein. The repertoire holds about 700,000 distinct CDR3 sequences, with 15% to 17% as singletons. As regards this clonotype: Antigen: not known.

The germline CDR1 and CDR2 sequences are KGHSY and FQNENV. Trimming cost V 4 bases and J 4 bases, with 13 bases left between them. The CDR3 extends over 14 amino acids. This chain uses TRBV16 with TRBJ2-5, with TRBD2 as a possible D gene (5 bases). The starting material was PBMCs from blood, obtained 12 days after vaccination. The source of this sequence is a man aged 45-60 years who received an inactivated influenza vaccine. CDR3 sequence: CASSRPGRGETQYF. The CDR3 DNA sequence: TGTGCCAGCAGCCGGCCGGGAAGAGGAGAGACCCAGTACTTC.